This entry lists 28 T cell receptor beta chains sequenced from one sample in a study of blood T cell repertoires in COVID-19. Assay used: immunoSEQ multiplex PCR; TCRdb lists only in-frame clones, some missing. This sample has fewer than 400,000 clones, with roughly 88% found just once. Sequencing was carried out using peripheral blood. The origin of the receptors is a woman aged 25 to 39 with COVID-19, enrolled during active disease.

The chain couples TRBV7-6 to TRBJ1-6; D gene unclear. This CDR3 region has 15 residues. The V end was cut by 6 bases, the J end by 0 bases, with 9 bases between. Germline loops: CDR1 SGHVS, CDR2 FNYEAQ. Here the CDR3 reads CASSLSSSYNSPLHF. The DNA for the CDR3 is TGTGCCAGCAGTCTATCGAGCTCCTATAATTCACCCCTCCACTTT.

The chain uses TRBV2 and TRBJ2-1; 8 bases map to TRBD2. With 2 bases clipped from V and 7 bases from J, the junction kept 4 bases outside the gene matches. The CDR3 totals 14 residues. Germline CDR1 and CDR2: SNHLY and FYNNEI. CDR3 sequence (DNA): TGTGCCAGCAGTGAAAGGACTAGCACAAATGAGCAGTTCTTC. It encodes CASSERTSTNEQFF.

The V call is TRBV14, the J call TRBJ1-1; D uncertain. In germline, CDR1 is SGHDN, CDR2 FVKESK. Deletions cut 1 base from V and 7 bases from J, with 13 bases between. CDR3 length equals 14 residues. The CDR3 sequence is CASSQGIVVSEAFF. CDR3 sequence (DNA): TGTGCCAGCAGCCAAGGAATAGTAGTTAGTGAAGCTTTCTTT.

The CDR3 protein is CASSVGGFNEQFF. CDR3 nucleotide sequence: TGTGCCAGCAGCGTAGGAGGTTTCAATGAGCAGTTCTTC. The rearrangement links TRBV9 to TRBJ2-1; D ambiguous. Germline lookup yields CDR1 SGDLS and CDR2 YYNGEE. V dropped 0 bases and J dropped 6 bases, with 7 bases sitting between them. The CDR3 runs 13 residues.

The V and J genes are TRBV6-6 and TRBJ2-1, with a tentative D call TRBD2 (6 bases). The germline gives CDR1 MNHNY, CDR2 SVGAGI (reference sequence). This CDR3 comprises 14 residues. V was trimmed by 5 bases and J by 1 base, leaving 9 bases between them. The CDR3 loop reads CASSPGSSYNEQFF. CDR3 nucleotide sequence: TGTGCCAGCAGTCCCGGGAGTTCCTACAATGAGCAGTTCTTC.

The rearrangement links TRBV29-1 to TRBJ1-1; TRBD1 matches 9 bases. The germline V gene has CDR1 SQVTM and CDR2 ANQGSEA. The V and J ends lost 1 base and 0 bases, in that order; junction bases with no gene match: 6. This CDR3 has 16 amino acids. This CDR3 is CSVEGPGQGLNTEAFF. The CDR3 DNA reads TGCAGCGTTGAAGGCCCCGGACAGGGGTTGAACACTGAAGCTTTCTTT.

The chain is built from TRBV27 and TRBJ2-2; TRBD2 might be the D (6 bases). The germline V gene encodes CDR1 MNHEY and CDR2 SMNVEV (reference sequence). The CDR3 covers 15 residues. V lost 7 bases and J 5 bases, leaving 17 bases between the germline ends. The CDR3 nucleotides are TGTGCCAGCACCCCTTGGAGCGGGCCGACCGGGGAGCTGTTTTTT. It specifies CASTPWSGPTGELFF.

The rearrangement links TRBV6-5 to TRBJ2-7, with 11 bases matching TRBD2. The CDR3 loop spans 15 amino acids. V was clipped by 6 bases and J by 1 base; unmatched bases: 5. In germline, CDR1 is MNHEY, CDR2 SVGAGI. The CDR3 bases are TGTGCCAGCAGGACTTTAGCGGGAGGGTCCTACGAGCAGTACTTC. It encodes CASRTLAGGSYEQYF.

V and J are TRBV20-1 and TRBJ1-6, with D unclear. Deletions cut 3 bases from V and 8 bases from J, with 8 bases between. From germline, CDR1 is DFQATT and CDR2 SNEGSKA (reference sequence). The CDR3 contains 12 residues. The CDR3 nucleotides read TGCAGTGCTAGTTCGGGTGATTCACCCCTCCACTTT. Translating gives CSASSGDSPLHF.

This chain links TRBV13 with TRBJ2-7; no clear D gene. Trimming took 0 bases from V and 0 from J, leaving 6 bases between them. The CDR3 runs to 14 residues. Germline lookup yields CDR1 PRHDT and CDR2 FYEKMQ (reference sequence). The CDR3 protein is CASSLGPGSYEQYF. The CDR3 DNA follows: TGTGCCAGCAGCTTAGGACCAGGCTCCTACGAGCAGTACTTC.

This clone was counted once. The CDR3 bases are TGTGCCAGCAGCTCTTGGGACAGAAGCTCTGGGGCCAACGTCCTGACTTTC. As protein: CASSSWDRSSGANVLTF. V is TRBV27 and J is TRBJ2-6, with 7 bases matching TRBD1. Trimming at V came to 6 bases and at J to 0 bases, leaving 8 bases not matched to a gene. CDR1 is MNHEY and CDR2 is SMNVEV in the germline V gene (reference sequence). CDR3 size: 17 residues.

The chain combines TRBV6-5 with TRBJ2-7; no clear D gene. Trimming removed 5 bases at V and 2 bases at J, with 13 bases between. CDR1 is MNHEY and CDR2 is SVGAGI in the germline V gene. This CDR3 spans 14 amino acids. CDR3 coding DNA: TGTGCCAGCAGTCTATCGATCGCTCCCTACGAGCAGTACTTC. This codes for CASSLSIAPYEQYF.

The chain couples TRBV7-6 to TRBJ2-3; TRBD2 matches at 11 bases. V lost 4 bases and J lost 2; bases outside the gene matches: 8. The CDR3 has 17 amino acids. Germline assignment: CDR1 SGHVS and CDR2 FNYEAQ. Here the CDR3 reads CASSSTGTSGNTDTQYF. DNA for the CDR3: TGTGCCAGCAGCTCCACCGGGACTAGCGGAAACACAGATACGCAGTATTTT.

The chain is built from TRBV28 and TRBJ2-3; D possibly corresponds to TRBD2 (6 bases). The CDR3 is 12 residues long. Looked up from germline, CDR1 is MDHEN and CDR2 is SYDVKM. The V and J ends lost 6 bases and 5 bases respectively, with 9 bases between them. The CDR3 is CASRWGVDTQYF. Written as DNA, the CDR3 is TGTGCCAGCAGGTGGGGGGTAGATACGCAGTATTTT. The complete variable domain, with remaining parts taken from reference TRBV28 and TRBJ2-3, reads DVKVTQSSRYLVKRTGEKVFLECVQDMDHENMFWYRQDPGLGLRLIYFSYDVKMKEKGDIPEGYSVSREKKERFSLILESASTNQTSMYLCASRWGVDTQYFGPGTRLTVL.

V usage is TRBV15 and J usage is TRBJ2-5; no clear D. The CDR3 is 12 amino acids. Trimming stripped 2 bases from V and 5 bases from J, with 6 bases between. Germline-derived CDR1 and CDR2 are LNHNV and YYDKDF (reference sequence). This CDR3 is CATSRRDETQYF. CDR3 nucleotides: TGTGCCACCAGCAGACGAGATGAGACCCAGTACTTC.

The chain uses TRBV7-9 and TRBJ2-5; D may be TRBD1 (6 bases). V lost 1 base to trimming and J lost 1 base, with 7 bases between them. The CDR3 spans 14 residues. Germline V gene sequence: CDR1 SEHNR, CDR2 FQNEAQ (reference sequence). Here the CDR3 reads CASSLGGLQETQYF. CDR3 nucleotide sequence: TGTGCCAGCAGCTTAGGGGGGCTCCAAGAGACCCAGTACTTC.

The rearrangement links TRBV18 to TRBJ2-5, with a tentative D call TRBD2 (5 bases). The length of the CDR3 is 14 residues. The V and J ends lost 3 bases and 4 bases respectively, with 12 bases between them. Germline V gene sequence: CDR1 KGHSH, CDR2 LQKENI. The CDR3 sequence is CASSPYSSGETQYF. Here the CDR3 DNA reads TGTGCCAGCTCACCGTATTCCAGCGGAGAGACCCAGTACTTC.

The V call is TRBV9, the J call TRBJ1-2; tentative D call: TRBD1 (5 bases). V was cut by 0 bases and J by 3 bases, with 15 bases left in between. Germline V gene data show CDR1 as SGDLS and CDR2 as YYNGEE. The CDR3 covers 16 residues. CDR3 sequence: CASSVERRGLDYGYTF. The CDR3 nucleotides read TGTGCCAGCAGCGTAGAGAGGAGGGGACTGGACTATGGCTACACCTTC.

This clone was counted once. V and J are TRBV3-1 (or the pseudogene TRBV3-2) and TRBJ2-1; D is perhaps TRBD2 (6 bases). Trimming removed 0 bases at V and 7 bases at J, with 13 bases between. CDR1 and CDR2 from the germline V gene are LGHDT and YNNKEL (reference sequence). This CDR3 region has 15 residues. CDR3 residues: CASSQEGVRGNEQFF. The CDR3 DNA reads TGTGCCAGCAGCCAAGAAGGCGTCCGGGGGAATGAGCAGTTCTTC.

This clone was detected once. V gene TRBV5-4 combines with J gene TRBJ2-2; 13 bases agree with TRBD2. The junction had 8 bases not matched to a gene; V was cut back by 4 bases and J by 5 bases. Germline CDR1 reads SGHNT; CDR2 reads YYREEE (reference sequence). The CDR3 runs 17 residues. CDR3 bases: TGTGCCAGCAGCGTCGGACTAGCGGGAGCTTATACCGGGGAGCTGTTTTTT. Protein product: CASSVGLAGAYTGELFF.

The CDR3 protein is CASSTPGGVGEQYF. For the CDR3, the DNA is TGTGCCAGCTCGACGCCTGGGGGGGTCGGCGAGCAGTACTTC. The gene calls are TRBV6-5 and TRBJ2-7, with 7 bases aligning to TRBD2. CDR3 length: 14 residues. The germline V gene has CDR1 MNHEY and CDR2 SVGAGI. The V segment lost 8 bases and the J segment 6 bases; nucleotides outside the gene matches: 13.

The rearrangement links TRBV10-3 to TRBJ1-2, with 8 positions matching TRBD1. Germline CDR1 ENHRY, CDR2 SYGVKD. The V gene end was trimmed by 5 bases and the J gene end by 1 base; junction bases not matched to a gene: 6. The CDR3 has 15 residues. The chain's CDR3 is CAISQGAGNNYGYTF. CDR3 DNA: TGTGCCATCAGTCAGGGGGCAGGGAATAACTATGGCTACACCTTC.

The rearrangement uses TRBV19 and TRBJ2-1, with 10 bases that match TRBD2. CDR3 length: 15 amino acids. Germline V gene lookup returns CDR1 LNHDA and CDR2 SQIVND (reference sequence). V lost 7 bases, J lost 1 base, and 4 bases stayed unmatched. CDR3 bases: TGTGCCAGTACCAAAGCGGGAGGGTCCTACAATGAGCAGTTCTTC. It codes for CASTKAGGSYNEQFF.

The chain has TRBV29-1 and TRBJ2-1; 7 bases match TRBD2. V shed 8 bases and J 10 bases; nucleotides not matched to a gene: 8. Germline lookup yields CDR1 SQVTM and CDR2 ANQGSEA. This CDR3 spans 11 amino acids. The CDR3 here is CSLGLPNEQFF. DNA for the CDR3: TGCAGCCTGGGACTACCCAACGAGCAGTTCTTC.

The chain employs TRBV9 and TRBJ2-6, with TRBD2 matching over 7 bases. This CDR3 contains 16 residues. V was clipped by 4 bases and J by 1 base; unmatched bases: 5. The germline V gene has CDR1 SGDLS and CDR2 YYNGEE. The CDR3: CASSPTGGSGANVLTF. For the CDR3, the DNA is TGTGCCAGCAGCCCCACCGGGGGGTCTGGGGCCAACGTCCTGACTTTC.

The chain has TRBV5-5 and TRBJ2-3; 11 positions agree with TRBD2. J lost 7 bases, V lost 0 bases, and 10 bases had no gene match. This CDR3 region has 17 residues. Germline CDR1 is SGHKS and CDR2 is YYEKEE (reference sequence). DNA of the CDR3: TGTGCCAGCAGCTTGGCGGAAACTAGCGGGAGACCATATACGCAGTATTTT. This translates into CASSLAETSGRPYTQYF.

The chain recombines TRBV5-1 with TRBJ2-3, with 9 bases fitting TRBD2. V lost 7 bases, J lost 2 bases, and 11 bases stayed unmatched. Germline lookup yields CDR1 SGHRS and CDR2 YFSETQ. This CDR3 is 16 amino acids long. The DNA for the CDR3 is TGCGCCAGCGCAACGGGGGCTAGCGGGAACACAGATACGCAGTATTTT. This sequence encodes CASATGASGNTDTQYF.

The V and J genes are TRBV23-1 and TRBJ2-3; 7 positions match TRBD1. TRBV23-1 is placed among ORFs of uncertain function. The CDR3 is made up of 15 amino acids. The ends lost 9 bases at V and 1 base at J; junction bases unmatched: 10. The CDR3 nucleotides are TGCGCCAGGCCCAGTGAGGGGGCTGGCACAGATACGCAGTATTTT. This translates into CARPSEGAGTDTQYF.